This TCR beta chain was found in a study of shared clonotypes between healthy human individuals. For the study at large: Each donor had three CD4 naive, three CD4 memory, two CD8 naive and one CD8 memory plate.

Execution of the assay was at deep level. Produced via immunoSEQ multiplex PCR; TCRdb's table is partial and in-frame only. The sample carries more than 2 million clones, 85% to 95% recorded once. With respect to this clone: Its cognate antigen is unknown.

V was pared by 5 bases and J by 2 bases, with 12 bases between. Germline CDR1 reads LNHDA; CDR2 reads SQIVND (reference sequence). The CDR3 has 15 amino acids. Broader study findings: The sampled material consisted only of blood, and tissue repertoires are likely to differ. Some clonotypes were shared by all four sorted-subset donors, while others were not shared. The non-shared ones had lower generation probabilities than the shared ones.

This sequence joins TRBV19 and TRBJ2-2, with a tentative D call TRBD2 (6 bases). The sequence was collected from a man between 18 and 35 years old in good health. The sample was naive CD4+ T cells sorted from blood. Noted subset: CD45RA+ positively selected. The CDR3 here is CASSRTGLNTGELFF. As DNA, the CDR3 is TGTGCCAGTAGTCGTACGGGACTCAACACCGGGGAGCTGTTTTTT.